This section outlines one T cell receptor (beta chain) sequence together with its context. Its antigen is unknown. The data stem from a study of T cells after yellow fever vaccination. Study-wide results and limits: The secondary response showed a weaker magnitude and a faster peak, day 5 versus 15.

CDR3 length: 15 residues. V was clipped by 1 base and J by 5 bases, with 11 bases between them. Germline lookup yields CDR1 MGHRA and CDR2 YSYEKL. TCRdb reprocessed the 5' RACE reads with MiXCR, giving one entry per CDR3 protein. Counted here are 350,000 to 450,000 distinct CDR3 sequences, approximately 18% occurring once; the ten biggest clones make up 15% to 20%. This receptor was obtained from a man younger than 35 who received the YFV17D yellow fever vaccine. This sequence joins TRBV4-1 and TRBJ2-2; D remains unclear. The sample consisted of PBMCs, taken before the yellow fever booster vaccination. In nucleotides, the CDR3 is TGCGCCAGCAGCCAAGTCCCTTTGGGAACCGGGGAGCTGTTTTTT. Encoded protein: CASSQVPLGTGELFF.